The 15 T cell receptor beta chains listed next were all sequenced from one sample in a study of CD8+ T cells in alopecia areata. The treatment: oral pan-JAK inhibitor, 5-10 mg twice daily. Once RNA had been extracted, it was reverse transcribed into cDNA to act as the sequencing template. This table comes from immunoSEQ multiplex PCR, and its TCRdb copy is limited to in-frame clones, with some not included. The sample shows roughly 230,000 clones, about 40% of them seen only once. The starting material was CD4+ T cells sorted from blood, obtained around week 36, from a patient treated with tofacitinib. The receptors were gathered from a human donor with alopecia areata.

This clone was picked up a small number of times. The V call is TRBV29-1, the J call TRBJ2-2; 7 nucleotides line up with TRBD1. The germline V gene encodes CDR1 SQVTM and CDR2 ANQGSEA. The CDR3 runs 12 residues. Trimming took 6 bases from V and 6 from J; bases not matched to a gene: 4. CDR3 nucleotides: TGCAGCGTAGAGACAGGGTCCGGGGAGCTGTTTTTT. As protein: CSVETGSGELFF.

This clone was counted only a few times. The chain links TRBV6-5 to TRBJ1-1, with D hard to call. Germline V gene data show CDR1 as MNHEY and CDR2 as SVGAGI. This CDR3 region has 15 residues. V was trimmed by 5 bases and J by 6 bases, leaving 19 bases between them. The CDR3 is CASSKLLTPPAEAFF. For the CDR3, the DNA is TGTGCCAGCAGTAAACTACTGACTCCTCCAGCTGAAGCTTTCTTT.

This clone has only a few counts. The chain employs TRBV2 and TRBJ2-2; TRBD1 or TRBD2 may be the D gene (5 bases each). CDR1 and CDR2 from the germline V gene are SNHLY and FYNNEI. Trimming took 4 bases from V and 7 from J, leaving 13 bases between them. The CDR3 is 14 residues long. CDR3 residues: CASSVGGQSGELFF. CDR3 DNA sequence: TGTGCCAGCAGTGTTGGGGGTCAAAGCGGGGAGCTGTTTTTT. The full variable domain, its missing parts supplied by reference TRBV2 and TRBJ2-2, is EPEVTQTPSHQVTQMGQEVILRCVPISNHLYFYWYRQILGQKVEFLVSFYNNEISEKSEIFDDQFSVERPDGSNFTLKIRSTKLEDSAMYFCASSVGGQSGELFFGEGSRLTVL.

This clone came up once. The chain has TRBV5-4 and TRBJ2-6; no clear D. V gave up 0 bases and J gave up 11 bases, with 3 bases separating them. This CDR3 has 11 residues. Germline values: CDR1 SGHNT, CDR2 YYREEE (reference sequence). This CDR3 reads CASSLDHVLTF. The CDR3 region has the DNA TGTGCCAGCAGCTTGGACCACGTCCTGACTTTC.

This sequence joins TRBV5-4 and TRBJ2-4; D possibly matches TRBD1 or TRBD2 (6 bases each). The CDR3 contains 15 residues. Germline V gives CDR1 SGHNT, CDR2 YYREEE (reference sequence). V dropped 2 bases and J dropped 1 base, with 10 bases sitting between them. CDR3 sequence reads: CASSFGGQAKNIQYF. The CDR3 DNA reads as TGTGCCAGCAGCTTTGGGGGGCAGGCCAAAAACATTCAGTACTTC.

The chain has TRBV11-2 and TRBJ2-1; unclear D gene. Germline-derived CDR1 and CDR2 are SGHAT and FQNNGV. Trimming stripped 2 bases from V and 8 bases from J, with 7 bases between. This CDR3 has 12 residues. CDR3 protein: CASSLYGYEQFF. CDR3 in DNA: TGTGCCAGCAGCTTATACGGATATGAGCAGTTCTTC.

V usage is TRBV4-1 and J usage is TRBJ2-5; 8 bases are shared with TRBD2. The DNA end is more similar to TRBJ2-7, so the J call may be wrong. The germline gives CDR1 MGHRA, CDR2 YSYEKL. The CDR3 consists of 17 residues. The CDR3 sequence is CASSQEVSGLASYEQYF. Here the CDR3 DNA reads TGCGCCAGCAGCCAAGAGGTTTCAGGACTAGCTTCCTACGAGCAGTACTTC.

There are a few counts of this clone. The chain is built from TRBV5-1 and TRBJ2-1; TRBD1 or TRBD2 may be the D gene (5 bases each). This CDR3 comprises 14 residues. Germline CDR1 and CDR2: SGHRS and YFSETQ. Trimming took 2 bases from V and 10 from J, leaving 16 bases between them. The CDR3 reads CASSFRDQELEQFF. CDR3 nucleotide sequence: TGCGCCAGCAGCTTCCGGGACCAGGAGTTAGAGCAGTTCTTC.

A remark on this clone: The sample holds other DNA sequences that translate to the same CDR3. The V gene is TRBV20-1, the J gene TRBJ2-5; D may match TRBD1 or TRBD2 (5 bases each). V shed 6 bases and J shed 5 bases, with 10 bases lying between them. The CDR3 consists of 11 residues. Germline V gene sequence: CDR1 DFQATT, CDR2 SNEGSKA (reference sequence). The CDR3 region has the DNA TGCAGTGCCGCGTGGGGGGAGACCCAGTACTTC. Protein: CSAAWGETQYF.

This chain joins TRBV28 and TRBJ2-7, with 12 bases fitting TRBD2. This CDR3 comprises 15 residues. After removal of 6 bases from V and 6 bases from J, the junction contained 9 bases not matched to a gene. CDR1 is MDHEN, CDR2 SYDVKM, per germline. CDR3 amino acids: CASSPLGLAGREQYF. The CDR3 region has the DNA TGTGCCAGCAGCCCCCTGGGACTAGCGGGTCGCGAGCAGTACTTC.

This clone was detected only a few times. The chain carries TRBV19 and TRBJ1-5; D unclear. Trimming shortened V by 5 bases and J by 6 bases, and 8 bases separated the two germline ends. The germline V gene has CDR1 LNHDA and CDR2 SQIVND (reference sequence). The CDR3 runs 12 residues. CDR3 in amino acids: CASSAEGQPQHF. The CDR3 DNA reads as TGTGCCAGTAGTGCCGAGGGTCAGCCCCAGCATTTT.

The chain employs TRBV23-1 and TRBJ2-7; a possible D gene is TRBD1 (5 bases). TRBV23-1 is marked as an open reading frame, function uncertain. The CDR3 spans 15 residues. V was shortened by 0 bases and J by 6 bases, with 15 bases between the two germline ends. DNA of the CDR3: TGCGCCAGCAGTCAATCGACAGAACCTCTAGTCGAGCAGTACTTC. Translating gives CASSQSTEPLVEQYF.

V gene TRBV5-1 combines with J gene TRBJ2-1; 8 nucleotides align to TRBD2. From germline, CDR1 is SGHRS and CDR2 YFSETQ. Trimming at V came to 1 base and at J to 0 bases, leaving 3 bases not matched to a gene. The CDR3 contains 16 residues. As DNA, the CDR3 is TGCGCCAGCAGCTTGCAAAGCGGGGGCTCCTACAATGAGCAGTTCTTC. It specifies CASSLQSGGSYNEQFF.

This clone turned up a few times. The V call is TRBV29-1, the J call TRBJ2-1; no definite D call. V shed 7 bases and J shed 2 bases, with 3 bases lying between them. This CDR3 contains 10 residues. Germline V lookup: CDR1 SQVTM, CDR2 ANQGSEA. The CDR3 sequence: CSGTYNEQFF. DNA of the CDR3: TGCAGCGGGACCTACAATGAGCAGTTCTTC.

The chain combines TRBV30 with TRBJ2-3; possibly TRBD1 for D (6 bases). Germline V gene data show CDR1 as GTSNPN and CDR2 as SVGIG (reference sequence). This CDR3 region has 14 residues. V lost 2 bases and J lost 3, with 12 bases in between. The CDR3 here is CAWSLEGGTDTQYF. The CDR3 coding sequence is TGTGCCTGGAGTCTAGAAGGGGGAACAGATACGCAGTATTTT.